This passage covers 5 T cell receptor beta chains from one sample sequenced in a study of cytomegalovirus exposure and HLA in healthy donors. The study ran its PCR with 60 Vbeta and 13 Jbeta primers. TCRdb's copy holds only in-frame clones and misses some; the assay was immunoSEQ multiplex PCR. This repertoire shows about 160,000 clones, roughly 65% found once; its top ten account for 3.5% to 5%. Specimen: PBMCs. The receptor source for this set is a woman aged 18-35 years in good health and CMV-seropositive.

This chain links TRBV7-8 with TRBJ2-3; maybe TRBD1 (6 bases). Germline lookup yields CDR1 SGHVS and CDR2 FQNEAQ. The CDR3 consists of 16 residues. V lost 6 bases and J 0 bases, leaving 16 bases between the germline ends. CDR3 nucleotide sequence: TGTGCCAGCAGGGAAAGAGGGGGTTTGAGCACAGATACGCAGTATTTT. It encodes CASRERGGLSTDTQYF.

This clone was seen only a few times. CDR3 coding DNA: TGTGCCACCCGGCAGGCGGGATACAATGAGCAGTTCTTC. This encodes CATRQAGYNEQFF. The rearrangement uses TRBV7-9 and TRBJ2-1, with a possible D match to TRBD2 (6 bases). The CDR3 length is 13 residues. With 10 bases removed from V and 4 bases from J, the gap between germline ends came to 14 bases. Germline V lookup: CDR1 SEHNR, CDR2 FQNEAQ (reference sequence).

This clone appeared a single time. V is TRBV4-3 and J is TRBJ2-3; D gene unclear. V lost 1 base and J 6 bases, leaving 8 bases between the germline ends. CDR1 is LGHNA, CDR2 YSLEER, per germline. The CDR3 spans 13 residues. CDR3 region: CASSQAYGDTQYF. In DNA, the CDR3 is TGCGCCAGCAGCCAAGCTTACGGTGATACGCAGTATTTT.

CDR3 nucleotide sequence: TGTGCCACCAGCAGAGACCCTTCAGGACTCTACGAGCAGTACTTC. Protein sequence: CATSRDPSGLYEQYF. This chain joins TRBV15 and TRBJ2-7, with D possibly TRBD2 on 5 matching bases. Germline V gives CDR1 LNHNV, CDR2 YYDKDF (reference sequence). This CDR3 has 15 amino acids. V dropped 0 bases and J dropped 3 bases, with 12 bases sitting between them.

This clone was picked up one time. The chain employs TRBV27 and TRBJ2-1; possibly TRBD2 for D (6 bases). V dropped 1 base and J dropped 6 bases, with 16 bases sitting between them. CDR3 length: 16 amino acids. CDR1 and CDR2 (germline): MNHEY, SMNVEV (reference sequence). The CDR3 loop is CASSLFVTSLANEQFF. CDR3 sequence (DNA): TGTGCCAGCAGTTTATTCGTGACTAGTTTAGCCAATGAGCAGTTCTTC.